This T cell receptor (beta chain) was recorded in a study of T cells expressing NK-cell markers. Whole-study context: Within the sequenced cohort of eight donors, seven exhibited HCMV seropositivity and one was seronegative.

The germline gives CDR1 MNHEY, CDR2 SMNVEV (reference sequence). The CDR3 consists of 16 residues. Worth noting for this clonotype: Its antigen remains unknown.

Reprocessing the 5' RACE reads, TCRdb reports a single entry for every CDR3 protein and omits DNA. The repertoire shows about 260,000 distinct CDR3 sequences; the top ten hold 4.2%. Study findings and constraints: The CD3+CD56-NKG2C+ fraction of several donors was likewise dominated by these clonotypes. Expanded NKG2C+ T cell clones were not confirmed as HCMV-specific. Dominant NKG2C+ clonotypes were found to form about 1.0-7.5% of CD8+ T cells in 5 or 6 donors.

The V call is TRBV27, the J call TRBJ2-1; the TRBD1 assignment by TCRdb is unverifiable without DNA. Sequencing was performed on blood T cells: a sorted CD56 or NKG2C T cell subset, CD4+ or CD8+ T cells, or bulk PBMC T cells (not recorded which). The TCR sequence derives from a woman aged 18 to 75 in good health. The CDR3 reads CASSLLQGSSYNEQFF.